This T cell receptor beta chain was recovered during a study of STAT5B mutations in CD4+ large granular lymphocyte leukemia. Study-wide findings and caveats: Without HLA matching, higher CD4+ than CD8+ T-LGLL clonality could reflect small sample size.

Of note for this clone: Its antigen is not known.

Between the trimmed V and J ends, which lost 6 bases and 2 bases, there was a span of 20 bases. There are 17 residues in the CDR3. Per germline, CDR1 ENHRY and CDR2 SYGVKD. Data came from immunoSEQ multiplex PCR; TCRdb stores just in-frame clones and leaves some out. Here the sample spans 20,000 to 25,000 clones, around three quarters being singletons. The sequence was collected from a human donor in good health. What was sequenced was CD4+ T cells from blood buffy coats. The chain links TRBV10-3 to TRBJ1-3; no firm D call. The CDR3, as DNA: TGTGCCATCAGCGACCCCGGACGGACGTACGCTGGAAACACCATATATTTT. This encodes CAISDPGRTYAGNTIYF.